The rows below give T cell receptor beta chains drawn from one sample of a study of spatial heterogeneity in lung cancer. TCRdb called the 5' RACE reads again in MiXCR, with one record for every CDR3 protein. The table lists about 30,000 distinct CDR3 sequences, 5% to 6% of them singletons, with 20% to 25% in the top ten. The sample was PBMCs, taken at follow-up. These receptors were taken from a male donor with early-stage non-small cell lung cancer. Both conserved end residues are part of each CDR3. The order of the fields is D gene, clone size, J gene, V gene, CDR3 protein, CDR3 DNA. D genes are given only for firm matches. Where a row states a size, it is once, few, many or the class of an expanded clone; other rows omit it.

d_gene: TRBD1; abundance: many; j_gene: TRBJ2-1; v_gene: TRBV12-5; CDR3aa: CASGRGQAVNEQFF; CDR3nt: TGTGCTAGTGGTCGGGGACAGGCCGTGAATGAGCAGTTCTTC
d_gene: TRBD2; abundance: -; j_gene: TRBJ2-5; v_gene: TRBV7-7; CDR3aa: CASSWAGEETQYF; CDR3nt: TGTGCTAGCAGCTGGGCGGGGGAGGAGACCCAGTACTTC
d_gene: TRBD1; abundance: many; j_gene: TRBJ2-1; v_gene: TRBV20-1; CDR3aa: CSAQQGSVIYNEQFF; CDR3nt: TGCAGTGCCCAACAGGGGAGCGTTATCTACAATGAGCAGTTCTTC
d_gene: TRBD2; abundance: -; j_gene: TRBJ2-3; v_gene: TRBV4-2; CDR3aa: CASSQGASGESTDTQYF; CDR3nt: TGTGCCAGCAGCCAAGGGGCTAGCGGGGAAAGCACAGATACGCAGTATTTT
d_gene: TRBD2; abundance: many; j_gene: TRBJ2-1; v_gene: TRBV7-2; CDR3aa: CASSLESRGGQVEQFF; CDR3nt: TGTGCCAGCAGCTTAGAATCCCGGGGGGGCCAAGTGGAGCAGTTCTTC
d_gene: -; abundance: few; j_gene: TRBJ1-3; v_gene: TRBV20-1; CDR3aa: CSASDPSGNTIYF; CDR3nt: TGCAGTGCTAGCGACCCCTCTGGAAACACCATATATTTT
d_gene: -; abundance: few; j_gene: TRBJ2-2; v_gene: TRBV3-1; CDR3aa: CASSQGPGASGELFF; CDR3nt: TGTGCCAGCAGCCAAGGACCGGGGGCTAGCGGGGAGCTGTTTTTT
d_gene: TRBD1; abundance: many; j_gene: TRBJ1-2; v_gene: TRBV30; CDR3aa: CALPTGDPDNYGYTF; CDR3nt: TGTGCCTTGCCGACAGGGGACCCAGATAACTATGGCTACACCTTC
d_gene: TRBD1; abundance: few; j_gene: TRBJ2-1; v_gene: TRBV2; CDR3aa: CASSPDRVVNEQFF; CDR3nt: TGTGCCAGCAGCCCGGACAGGGTGGTCAATGAGCAGTTCTTC
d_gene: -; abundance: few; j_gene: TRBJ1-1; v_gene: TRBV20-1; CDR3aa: CSARDLKERTEAFF; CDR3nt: TGCAGTGCTAGAGATTTAAAGGAACGCACTGAAGCTTTCTTT
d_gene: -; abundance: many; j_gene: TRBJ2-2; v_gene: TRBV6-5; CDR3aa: CGIRGNTGELFF; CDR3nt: TGCGGAATCAGGGGGAACACCGGGGAGCTGTTTTTT
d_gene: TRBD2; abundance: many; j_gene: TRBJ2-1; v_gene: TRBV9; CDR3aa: CASSGSAGGPPVLFF; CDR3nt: TGTGCCAGCAGCGGATCAGCGGGAGGCCCACCCGTTCTGTTCTTC
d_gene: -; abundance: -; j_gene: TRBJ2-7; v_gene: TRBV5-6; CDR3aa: CASSRGRAESYEQYF; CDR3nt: TGTGCCAGCAGCCGAGGCCGCGCGGAATCCTACGAGCAGTACTTC
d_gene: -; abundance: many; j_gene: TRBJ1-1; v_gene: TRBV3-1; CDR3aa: CASSQVRGASTEAFF; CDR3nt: TGTGCCAGCAGCCAAGTGCGGGGGGCGAGCACTGAAGCTTTCTTT